Listed below are T cell receptor beta chains from one sample, sequenced in a study of T cell clones after liver transplantation. Profiling relied on immunoSEQ multiplex PCR, and the TCRdb table lists in-frame clones only, not all of them. The repertoire holds tens of thousands of clones, 80% to 95% seen once, with 0.95% to 1% in the top ten. The material was CD4+ T cells from blood, obtained about 27 months after liver transplant. The receptor set was obtained from a human patient who received a liver transplant. Some T cells may possibly be graft donor cells. Both conserved end residues are part of each CDR3. The D gene is left open where the match is weak. The listing skips clone size in some rows; elsewhere it reads once, few, many or a size class.

clone size: NA; D gene: TRBD2; V gene: TRBV7-9; J gene: TRBJ2-5; CDR3 DNA: TGTGCCAGCAGTTGGACTAGCGGGGCACAAGAGACCCAGTACTTC; CDR3 protein: CASSWTSGAQETQYF
clone size: NA; D gene: TRBD1; V gene: TRBV9; J gene: TRBJ1-3; CDR3 DNA: TGTGCCAGCAGCGTAGATTGGGACAGATTTGGAAACACCATATATTTT; CDR3 protein: CASSVDWDRFGNTIYF
clone size: NA; D gene: NA; V gene: TRBV7-6; J gene: TRBJ2-5; CDR3 DNA: TGTGCCAGCAGCCAGAGGGGGCAAGAGACCCAGTACTTC; CDR3 protein: CASSQRGQETQYF
clone size: once; D gene: NA; V gene: TRBV5-4; J gene: TRBJ2-5; CDR3 DNA: TGTGCCAGCAGCTCTCCAGGGTTTGGGGAGACCCAGTACTTC; CDR3 protein: CASSSPGFGETQYF
clone size: NA; D gene: TRBD2; V gene: TRBV29-1; J gene: TRBJ2-3; CDR3 DNA: TGCAGCGTTGGGGGCGGGAGGGGCAATACGCAGTATTTT; CDR3 protein: CSVGGGRGNTQYF
clone size: NA; D gene: TRBD1; V gene: TRBV6-5; J gene: TRBJ1-2; CDR3 DNA: TGTGCCAGCAGTCCTACAGGGGGCGGTGGCTACACCTTC; CDR3 protein: CASSPTGGGGYTF
clone size: NA; D gene: NA; V gene: TRBV5-1; J gene: TRBJ2-5; CDR3 DNA: TGCGCCAGCAGCTTGGAGGGGGAAGAGACCCAGTACTTC; CDR3 protein: CASSLEGEETQYF
clone size: once; D gene: TRBD2; V gene: TRBV29-1; J gene: TRBJ2-1; CDR3 DNA: TGCAGCGTGGCTGGGACTACCTCCTACAATGAGCAGTTCTTC; CDR3 protein: CSVAGTTSYNEQFF
clone size: NA; D gene: NA; V gene: TRBV19; J gene: TRBJ1-4; CDR3 DNA: TGTGCCAGTAGTCCCCACCAGGAGATTAATGAAAAACTGTTTTTT; CDR3 protein: CASSPHQEINEKLFF
clone size: NA; D gene: NA; V gene: TRBV7-7; J gene: TRBJ2-7; CDR3 DNA: TGTGCCAGCAGCTTCGGAGTGGGACAATCCTACGAGCAGTACTTC; CDR3 protein: CASSFGVGQSYEQYF
clone size: NA; D gene: NA; V gene: TRBV9; J gene: TRBJ2-6; CDR3 DNA: TGTGCCAGCAGTCCTTTAGGGACTGGGGCCAACGTCCTGACTTTC; CDR3 protein: CASSPLGTGANVLTF
clone size: NA; D gene: NA; V gene: TRBV18; J gene: TRBJ1-2; CDR3 DNA: TGTGCCAGCTCACCAGGAGTCGGTAGGCAGGGTAATGGCTACACCTTC; CDR3 protein: CASSPGVGRQGNGYTF
clone size: NA; D gene: TRBD1; V gene: TRBV28; J gene: TRBJ1-2; CDR3 DNA: TGTGCCAGCAGCAACCCGTCAGGGGGTCAAGGCTACACCTTC; CDR3 protein: CASSNPSGGQGYTF
clone size: NA; D gene: NA; V gene: TRBV28; J gene: TRBJ2-1; CDR3 DNA: TGTGCCAGCAGTTTGGGAATTTCCTACAATGAGCAGTTCTTC; CDR3 protein: CASSLGISYNEQFF
clone size: NA; D gene: TRBD1; V gene: TRBV11-3; J gene: TRBJ2-7; CDR3 DNA: TGTGCCAGCAGCTTTCCCCCCGCCGGGACAGCATCCTACGAGCAGTACTTC; CDR3 protein: CASSFPPAGTASYEQYF
clone size: NA; D gene: NA; V gene: TRBV5-3; J gene: TRBJ2-7; CDR3 DNA: TGTGCCAGAAGCTTAGGTTGGGCAACCTACGAGCAGTACTTC; CDR3 protein: CARSLGWATYEQYF
clone size: NA; D gene: NA; V gene: TRBV29-1; J gene: TRBJ2-2; CDR3 DNA: TGCAGCGTTTTGGCTTCCTATAACACCGGGGAGCTGTTTTTT; CDR3 protein: CSVLASYNTGELFF
clone size: NA; D gene: NA; V gene: TRBV2; J gene: TRBJ2-3; CDR3 DNA: TGTGCCAGCAGGGGAACAGGAACTACGCAGTATTTT; CDR3 protein: CASRGTGTTQYF
clone size: once; D gene: NA; V gene: TRBV7-2; J gene: TRBJ2-7; CDR3 DNA: TGTGCCAGCAGCACAAGGGCGGGGCACGGGGGATACGAGCAGTACTTC; CDR3 protein: CASSTRAGHGGYEQYF
clone size: NA; D gene: NA; V gene: TRBV13; J gene: TRBJ2-7; CDR3 DNA: TGTGCCAGCAGCTTCTCGGACATAACCTACGAGCAGTACTTC; CDR3 protein: CASSFSDITYEQYF
clone size: NA; D gene: NA; V gene: TRBV2; J gene: TRBJ2-2; CDR3 DNA: TGTGCCAGCGGTTACCAGGGCTCCGGGGAGCTGTTTTTT; CDR3 protein: CASGYQGSGELFF
clone size: NA; D gene: NA; V gene: TRBV6-6; J gene: TRBJ1-5; CDR3 DNA: TGTGCCAGCAGTTACTCAGCAGGGGAGCAGCCCCAGCATTTT; CDR3 protein: CASSYSAGEQPQHF
clone size: NA; D gene: TRBD1; V gene: TRBV6-6; J gene: TRBJ1-3; CDR3 DNA: TGTGCCAGCAGCTCGGGACAGGTTGGAAACACCATATATTTT; CDR3 protein: CASSSGQVGNTIYF
clone size: NA; D gene: NA; V gene: TRBV9; J gene: TRBJ2-2; CDR3 DNA: TGTGCCAGCAGCCCCCCGGGGTCCGCTGCCGGGGAGCTGTTTTTT; CDR3 protein: CASSPPGSAAGELFF
clone size: NA; D gene: TRBD1; V gene: TRBV7-2; J gene: TRBJ2-1; CDR3 DNA: TGTGCCAGCAGTCCTCGGACAGGGTTCAAGAGGGAGCAGTTCTTC; CDR3 protein: CASSPRTGFKREQFF
clone size: NA; D gene: NA; V gene: TRBV6-5; J gene: TRBJ1-4; CDR3 DNA: TGTGCCAGCAGTTACGGACAGATTAATGAAAAACTGTTTTTT; CDR3 protein: CASSYGQINEKLFF
clone size: NA; D gene: TRBD2; V gene: TRBV9; J gene: TRBJ2-5; CDR3 DNA: TGTGCCAGCAGCCCGCGACTAGCGGGAGGGCCAATCCAAGAGACCCAGTACTTC; CDR3 protein: CASSPRLAGGPIQETQYF
clone size: NA; D gene: TRBD1; V gene: TRBV18; J gene: TRBJ1-1; CDR3 DNA: TGTGCCAGCTCACCCGGACAGGGAGTGAACACTGAAGCTTTCTTT; CDR3 protein: CASSPGQGVNTEAFF
clone size: NA; D gene: NA; V gene: TRBV6-5; J gene: TRBJ1-2; CDR3 DNA: TGTGCCAGCAGACGACAAGCGGTCTATGGCTACACCTTC; CDR3 protein: CASRRQAVYGYTF
clone size: NA; D gene: NA; V gene: TRBV5-6; J gene: TRBJ2-3; CDR3 DNA: TGTGCCAGCAGCGCCTTTGCAGGGTTGGGTGCAGATACGCAGTATTTT; CDR3 protein: CASSAFAGLGADTQYF
clone size: NA; D gene: TRBD2; V gene: TRBV9; J gene: TRBJ2-2; CDR3 DNA: TGTGCCAGCAGCGCCGGACTAGCGGGGCGCGCGAACACCGGGGAGCTGTTTTTT; CDR3 protein: CASSAGLAGRANTGELFF
clone size: NA; D gene: TRBD2; V gene: TRBV5-1; J gene: TRBJ2-3; CDR3 DNA: TGCGCCAGGACCCTTTCCGGGACTAGCGGGAATTGCTCAGATACGCAGTATTTT; CDR3 protein: CARTLSGTSGNCSDTQYF
clone size: NA; D gene: TRBD1; V gene: TRBV5-1; J gene: TRBJ2-6; CDR3 DNA: TGCGCCAGCAGCCGCCAAAGACGGCAGGGGGCACCGGCGGGGGCCAACGTCCTGACTTTC; CDR3 protein: CASSRQRRQGAPAGANVLTF
clone size: NA; D gene: NA; V gene: TRBV7-2; J gene: TRBJ2-1; CDR3 DNA: TGTGCCAGCACTCACCGGGACTTACACAATGAGCAGTTCTTC; CDR3 protein: CASTHRDLHNEQFF
clone size: NA; D gene: TRBD1; V gene: TRBV7-2; J gene: TRBJ2-3; CDR3 DNA: TGTGCCAGCAGCCTCGAGGACAGGTCCACAGATACGCAGTATTTT; CDR3 protein: CASSLEDRSTDTQYF
clone size: NA; D gene: NA; V gene: TRBV7-2; J gene: TRBJ1-1; CDR3 DNA: TGTGCCAGCAGCTTAGCGCTCGCGTTAAACCCTAGGGGGGACACTGAAGCTTTCTTT; CDR3 protein: CASSLALALNPRGDTEAFF
clone size: NA; D gene: TRBD2; V gene: TRBV29-1; J gene: TRBJ2-3; CDR3 DNA: TGCAGCGCCGTCCCCGCGGGAGGCGGAGCAGATACGCAGTATTTT; CDR3 protein: CSAVPAGGGADTQYF
clone size: once; D gene: NA; V gene: TRBV11-2; J gene: TRBJ1-1; CDR3 DNA: TGTGCCAGCAGCCTCTCGGGGGGCTCTGAAGCTTTCTTT; CDR3 protein: CASSLSGGSEAFF
clone size: NA; D gene: TRBD1; V gene: TRBV28; J gene: TRBJ2-7; CDR3 DNA: TGTGCCAGCAGTTCCCCGGAGGGGACAGGGATCTACGAGCAGTACTTC; CDR3 protein: CASSSPEGTGIYEQYF
clone size: once; D gene: NA; V gene: TRBV7-8; J gene: TRBJ1-3; CDR3 DNA: TGTGCCAGCAGCCCCCGAAACCGCGCGTCAGGAAACACCATATATTTT; CDR3 protein: CASSPRNRASGNTIYF
clone size: NA; D gene: NA; V gene: TRBV7-3; J gene: TRBJ2-3; CDR3 DNA: TGTGCCAGCAGCTCGAACTCTGCGGATACGCAGTATTTT; CDR3 protein: CASSSNSADTQYF
clone size: NA; D gene: TRBD1; V gene: TRBV18; J gene: TRBJ2-7; CDR3 DNA: TGTGCCAGCTCACTAAAGGGACAGGGAGGAAACGAGCAGTACTTC; CDR3 protein: CASSLKGQGGNEQYF
clone size: NA; D gene: TRBD2; V gene: TRBV6-5; J gene: TRBJ2-7; CDR3 DNA: TGTGCCAGCAGTCCGTATAGACTAGCGGGAGACGAGCAGTACTTC; CDR3 protein: CASSPYRLAGDEQYF
clone size: NA; D gene: TRBD2; V gene: TRBV6-4; J gene: TRBJ2-5; CDR3 DNA: TGTGCCAGTATCCTAGCGGGAGCGGAGACCCAGTACTTC; CDR3 protein: CASILAGAETQYF
clone size: NA; D gene: TRBD2; V gene: TRBV5-1; J gene: TRBJ2-5; CDR3 DNA: TGCGCCAGACGGACTAGCTCCCAGCAAGAGACCCAGTACTTC; CDR3 protein: CARRTSSQQETQYF